The 18 T cell receptor beta chains below all came from one sample that was sequenced in a study of blood T cell repertoires in COVID-19. The protocol was immunoSEQ multiplex PCR, while the TCRdb copy is restricted to in-frame clones and leaves out a portion. In the table there are roughly 29,000 clones, about 92% of which are singletons. Sequenced material: peripheral blood. The receptors stem from a woman aged 70-85 years with COVID-19, enrolled during active disease.

V and J are TRBV11-1 and TRBJ2-7, with D maybe TRBD1 (5 bases). Trimming took 3 bases from V and 3 from J, leaving 15 bases between them. This CDR3 region has 15 residues. In germline, CDR1 is SGHAT, CDR2 FQDESV (reference sequence). In nucleotides, the CDR3 is TGTGCCAGCAGCTTTTCCAGGACAACAGGCTACGAGCAGTACTTC. It yields the protein CASSFSRTTGYEQYF.

The chain uses TRBV7-9 and TRBJ1-5, with D tentatively TRBD1 (5 bases). The CDR3 spans 14 residues. Trimming shortened V by 1 base and J by 9 bases, and 13 bases separated the two germline ends. Germline V gene lookup returns CDR1 SEHNR and CDR2 FQNEAQ (reference sequence). The CDR3 loop reads CASSLDTLGGPQHF. DNA of the CDR3: TGTGCCAGCAGCTTAGACACGCTGGGGGGGCCCCAGCATTTT.

The CDR3 nucleotides are TGTGCCAGCAGCCAATTCACAGGGGATCAGCCCCAGCATTTT. Its protein product is CASSQFTGDQPQHF. This chain connects TRBV16 to TRBJ1-5, with 7 nucleotides matching TRBD1. Germline CDR1 and CDR2: KGHSY and FQNENV. After removal of 1 base from V and 5 bases from J, the junction contained 2 bases not matched to a gene. The CDR3 consists of 14 residues.

This chain uses TRBV18 with TRBJ1-6, with 9 positions matching TRBD1. The CDR3 contains 16 residues. Looked up from germline, CDR1 is KGHSH and CDR2 is LQKENI. Trimming removed 4 bases from V and 11 bases from J; junction bases left unmatched: 12. The CDR3 spells CASSRDEGQGVAPLHF. Here the CDR3 DNA reads TGTGCCAGCTCACGAGATGAGGGACAGGGAGTGGCACCCCTCCACTTT.

The chain uses TRBV4-3 and TRBJ2-7, with D possibly being TRBD1 (6 bases). V lost 1 base, J lost 2 bases, and 15 bases lay in between. The CDR3 runs to 16 residues. The germline CDR1 and CDR2 sequences are LGHNA and YSLEER. CDR3 sequence: CASSQGRVGGPYEQYF. In DNA form, the CDR3 reads TGCGCCAGCAGCCAAGGAAGGGTTGGGGGCCCCTACGAGCAGTACTTC.

The rearrangement uses TRBV5-5 and TRBJ1-6; unclear D gene. V was pared by 0 bases and J by 1 base, with 5 bases between. This CDR3 is 15 amino acids long. Germline CDR1 SGHKS, CDR2 YYEKEE (reference sequence). CDR3 DNA: TGTGCCAGCAGCTTGGCGGGGTCCTATAATTCACCCCTCCACTTT. This gives the protein CASSLAGSYNSPLHF.

The V gene is TRBV19, the J gene TRBJ1-2, with D tentatively TRBD1 (5 bases). CDR3 size: 11 residues. Germline V gene lookup returns CDR1 LNHDA and CDR2 SQIVND (reference sequence). Trimming pared 8 bases from V and 2 bases from J, leaving 6 bases between. The CDR3 DNA follows: TGTGCCAGTCGACAGAACTATGGCTACACCTTC. Translating it yields CASRQNYGYTF. Based on the CDR3 plus reference TRBV19 and TRBJ1-2, the full variable domain is DGGITQSPKYLFRKEGQNVTLSCEQNLNHDAMYWYRQDPGQGLRLIYYSQIVNDFQKGDIAEGYSVSREKKESFPLTVTSAQKNPTAFYLCASRQNYGYTFGSGTRLTVV.

V is TRBV10-3 and J is TRBJ1-5, with D tentatively TRBD1 (6 bases). From germline, CDR1 is ENHRY and CDR2 SYGVKD. The CDR3 spans 14 residues. V was cut by 9 bases and J by 2 bases, with 14 bases left in between. CDR3 sequence: CAISLGAGNQPQHF. DNA of the CDR3: TGTGCCATTAGCCTGGGGGCAGGCAATCAGCCCCAGCATTTT.

This chain joins TRBV6-1 and TRBJ2-7, with a possible D match to TRBD2 (5 bases). Germline loops: CDR1 MNHNS, CDR2 SASEGT. V gave up 2 bases and J gave up 6 bases, with 20 bases separating them. The CDR3 is made up of 16 amino acids. The CDR3 loop reads CASSEYEISESSEQYF. CDR3 sequence (DNA): TGTGCCAGCAGTGAATATGAGATTAGCGAGAGTAGCGAGCAGTACTTC.

The gene calls are TRBV28 and TRBJ1-1; tentatively, D is TRBD1 (6 bases). This CDR3 has 16 amino acids. V dropped 5 bases and J dropped 12 bases, with 28 bases sitting between them. The V gene's germline CDR1 is MDHEN and CDR2 SYDVKM. CDR3 sequence: CASSVLSKPRNRVPFF. Written as DNA, the CDR3 is TGTGCCAGCAGTGTTCTCTCCAAACCCCGGAACAGGGTTCCTTTCTTT.

The V gene is TRBV7-2, the J gene TRBJ1-4, with 7 bases aligning to TRBD1. This CDR3 has 15 amino acids. Germline-derived CDR1 and CDR2 are SGHTA and FQGNSA. V lost 5 bases and J lost 8; bases outside the gene matches: 11. For the CDR3, the DNA is TGTGCCAGCAGCAATGAGGACAGGCCGTTCGAAAAACTGTTTTTT. Translation gives CASSNEDRPFEKLFF. The complete variable domain, with remaining parts taken from reference TRBV7-2 and TRBJ1-4, reads GAGVSQSPSNKVTEKGKDVELRCDPISGHTALYWYRQSLGQGLEFLIYFQGNSAPDKSGLPSDRFSAERTGGSVSTLTIQRTQQEDSAVYLCASSNEDRPFEKLFFGSGTQLSVL.

The chain combines TRBV2 with TRBJ1-2; 10 bases map to TRBD1. The CDR3 is 14 amino acids. Looked up from germline, CDR1 is SNHLY and CDR2 is FYNNEI. J was trimmed by 2 bases and V by 6 bases; bases with no gene match: 3. CDR3 residues: CASSDRGRNYGYTF. The DNA of the CDR3 is TGTGCCAGCAGCGACAGGGGGCGCAACTATGGCTACACCTTC.

This chain connects TRBV24-1 to TRBJ2-3; TRBD2 aligns across 10 bases. This CDR3 spans 14 amino acids. Germline CDR1 reads KGHDR; CDR2 reads SFDVKD. The V and J ends lost 9 bases and 0 bases, in that order; junction bases with no gene match: 2. In DNA, the CDR3 is TGTGCCACCCATAGCGGGGGGAGCACAGATACGCAGTATTTT. Its protein product is CATHSGGSTDTQYF.

The rearrangement links TRBV7-9 to TRBJ2-7, with TRBD2 as a possible D gene (6 bases). Trimming removed 1 base from V and 0 bases from J, with 7 bases in between. Germline V lookup: CDR1 SEHNR, CDR2 FQNEAQ (reference sequence). The CDR3 loop spans 14 amino acids. CDR3 sequence: CASSLGGVSYEQYF. Written as DNA, the CDR3 is TGTGCCAGCAGCTTAGGGGGGGTCTCCTACGAGCAGTACTTC.

This clone was found once. This chain links TRBV6-5 with TRBJ2-3; 10 bases map to TRBD1. Germline CDR1 reads MNHEY; CDR2 reads SVGAGI. V shed 5 bases, J shed 4 bases, and the junction held 6 bases outside the gene matches. The CDR3 spans 15 residues. CDR3 DNA sequence: TGTGCCAGCAGTCGACAGGGGGCGGGCTCAGATACGCAGTATTTT. It specifies CASSRQGAGSDTQYF.

This chain uses TRBV30 with TRBJ2-7; weak D call: TRBD1 (7 bases). Per germline, CDR1 GTSNPN and CDR2 SVGIG (reference sequence). The length of the CDR3 is 13 residues. The V end was cut by 3 bases, the J end by 3 bases, with 12 bases between. This CDR3 is CAWSRGAGYEQYF. DNA for the CDR3: TGTGCCTGGAGCAGGGGGGCGGGCTACGAGCAGTACTTC.

This chain links TRBV4-3 with TRBJ2-2; TRBD2 aligns across 12 bases. Germline trimming cut 0 bases from V and 6 bases from J; bases unmatched to any gene: 5. Germline lookup yields CDR1 LGHNA and CDR2 YSLEER. The CDR3 consists of 17 residues. The CDR3 DNA reads as TGCGCCAGCAGCCAAGAGACGCTAGCGGGAGGGCCCGGGGAGCTGTTTTTT. Its translation: CASSQETLAGGPGELFF.

The chain joins TRBV21-1 to TRBJ2-2; the D segment call TRBD2 is taken from the table without a DNA check. TRBV21-1 is termed a pseudogene. This CDR3 has 13 amino acids. The CDR3 DNA reads TGTGCCAGCAGCACGGGGAACACCGGGGAGCTGTTTTTT. This sequence encodes CASSTGNTGELFF.